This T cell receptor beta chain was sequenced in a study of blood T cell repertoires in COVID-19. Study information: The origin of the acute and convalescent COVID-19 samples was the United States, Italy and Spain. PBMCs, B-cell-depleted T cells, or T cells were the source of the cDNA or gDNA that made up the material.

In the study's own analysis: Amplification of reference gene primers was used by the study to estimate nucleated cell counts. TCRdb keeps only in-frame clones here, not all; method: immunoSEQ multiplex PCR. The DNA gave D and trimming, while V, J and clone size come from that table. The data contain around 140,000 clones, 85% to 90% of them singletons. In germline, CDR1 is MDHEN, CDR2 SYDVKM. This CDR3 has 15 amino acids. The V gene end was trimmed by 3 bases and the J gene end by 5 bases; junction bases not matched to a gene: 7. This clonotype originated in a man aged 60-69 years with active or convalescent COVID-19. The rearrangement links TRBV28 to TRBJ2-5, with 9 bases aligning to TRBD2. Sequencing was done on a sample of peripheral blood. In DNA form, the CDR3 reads TGTGCCAGCAGTTTCCGGCTAGCGGGGTCGGAGACCCAGTACTTC. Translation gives CASSFRLAGSETQYF.